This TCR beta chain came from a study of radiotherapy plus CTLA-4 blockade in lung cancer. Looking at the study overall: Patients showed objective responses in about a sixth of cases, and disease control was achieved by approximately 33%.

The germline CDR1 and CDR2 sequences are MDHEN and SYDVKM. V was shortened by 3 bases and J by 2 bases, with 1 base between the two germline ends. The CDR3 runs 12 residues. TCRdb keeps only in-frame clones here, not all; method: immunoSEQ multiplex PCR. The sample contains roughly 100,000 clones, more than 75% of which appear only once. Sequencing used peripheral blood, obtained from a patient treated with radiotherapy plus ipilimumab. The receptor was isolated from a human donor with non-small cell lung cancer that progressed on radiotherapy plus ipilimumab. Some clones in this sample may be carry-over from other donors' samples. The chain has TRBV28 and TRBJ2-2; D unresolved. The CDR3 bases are TGTGCCAGCAGTTTTAACACCGGGGAGCTGTTTTTT. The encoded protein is CASSFNTGELFF.